This T cell receptor beta chain was recovered during a study of post-analysis software for immune sequencing data. TCR beta cDNA libraries had unique molecular identifiers. Roughly 500,000 cDNA molecules were obtained from about 1 to 10 million T cells. TCRdb recomputed calls from the PCR reads with MiXCR, one row per CDR3 protein. The table shows 800,000 to 950,000 distinct CDR3 sequences, with approximately 53% occurring only once. In regard to this clonotype: Its antigen is still unknown.

The CDR3 loop spans 13 amino acids. The germline CDR1 and CDR2 sequences are MRHNA and SNTAGT. Trimming shortened V by 6 bases and J by 10 bases, and 17 bases separated the two germline ends. Regarding the study as a whole: A few TRBV segments appeared more often in patients than in controls, and TRBV5-6, TRBV5-1 and TRBV20-1 were among these.

The V gene is TRBV6-4, the J gene TRBJ2-3; a weak D match, TRBD1 (5 bases). The sequence was collected from a girl aged 5 to 17 with multiple sclerosis. Sequenced: blood. The CDR3 region has the DNA TGTGCCAGCAGCCAGGGTACCCTCCCAGCGCAGTATTTT. Protein product: CASSQGTLPAQYF.